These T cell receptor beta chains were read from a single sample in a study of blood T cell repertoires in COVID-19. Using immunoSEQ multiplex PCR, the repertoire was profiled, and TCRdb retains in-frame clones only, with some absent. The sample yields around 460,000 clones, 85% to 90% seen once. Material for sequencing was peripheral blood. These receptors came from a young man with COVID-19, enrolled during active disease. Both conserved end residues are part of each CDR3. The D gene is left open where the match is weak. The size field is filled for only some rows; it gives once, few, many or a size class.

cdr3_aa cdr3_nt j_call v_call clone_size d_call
CASSPSSPTSSYEQYF TGTGCCAGCAGCCCCTCCAGCCCGACAAGCTCCTACGAGCAGTACTTC TRBJ2-7 TRBV11-1 . .
CASRTVYSNQPQHF TGTGCCAGCAGGACAGTTTATAGCAATCAGCCCCAGCATTTT TRBJ1-5 TRBV27 . .
CASSVQAGGYNEQFF TGTGCCAGCAGCGTACAAGCGGGAGGCTACAATGAGCAGTTCTTC TRBJ2-1 TRBV9 once TRBD2
CASSYSGDSTYEQYF TGTGCCAGCAGTTACTCGGGGGACAGCACCTACGAGCAGTACTTC TRBJ2-7 TRBV6-5 . TRBD1
CASVDSYTNYGYTF TGTGCCAGTGTGGACAGCTATACTAACTATGGCTACACCTTC TRBJ1-2 TRBV2 . .
CASSNQVTNEQFF TGTGCCAGCTCAAACCAGGTGACCAATGAGCAGTTCTTC TRBJ2-1 TRBV18 . .
CASSLARSGLTYEQYF TGTGCCAGCAGCTTGGCCCGTAGCGGGCTTACCTACGAGCAGTACTTC TRBJ2-7 TRBV5-5 . TRBD2
CASSVGGRSTDTQYF TGTGCCAGCAGCGTAGGGGGGAGGAGCACAGATACGCAGTATTTT TRBJ2-3 TRBV9 once .
CASSPSGQTTDTQYF TGTGCCAGCAGTCCTAGCGGTCAAACGACTGATACGCAGTATTTT TRBJ2-3 TRBV2 . TRBD2
CASSILLAGVPGPSYEQYF TGTGCCAGCAGCATACTACTAGCGGGAGTTCCAGGCCCCTCCTACGAGCAGTACTTC TRBJ2-7 TRBV7-8 . TRBD2
CASSPSTGGNSPLHF TGCGCCAGCAGCCCCTCGACAGGGGGTAATTCACCCCTCCACTTT TRBJ1-6 TRBV4-1 . TRBD1
CASSGSPLAKNIQYF TGCGCCAGCAGTGGGAGTCCACTAGCCAAAAACATTCAGTACTTC TRBJ2-4 TRBV10-2 . .
CAWSTGDTEAFF TGTGCCTGGAGCACAGGGGACACTGAAGCTTTCTTT TRBJ1-1 TRBV30 . TRBD1
CASSPRGFGELFF TGTGCCAGCAGCCCCCGCGGTTTCGGGGAGCTGTTTTTT TRBJ2-2 TRBV14 . .
CASSQGHRTHYVQYF TGTGCCAGCAGTCAGGGACATCGAACCCATTACGTGCAGTACTTC TRBJ2-7 TRBV5-6 . .
CASSSPRAPYGYTF TGTGCCAGCAGCTCTCCCAGGGCCCCCTATGGCTACACCTTC TRBJ1-2 TRBV5-4 . .
CATSRDATGRGSPLHF TGTGCCACCAGCAGAGATGCGACAGGGAGAGGTTCACCCCTCCACTTT TRBJ1-6 TRBV15 . TRBD1
CASSLDVGRVGTEAFF TGTGCCAGCAGCTTGGACGTGGGCAGGGTGGGGACTGAAGCTTTCTTT TRBJ1-1 TRBV5-6 once .
CASSYPDRLAGTHNEQFF TGTGCCAGCAGTTACCCCGATCGTCTAGCGGGGACCCACAATGAGCAGTTCTTC TRBJ2-1 TRBV6-2/TRBV6-3 . TRBD2
CASSLSPGQGDEQYF TGTGCCAGCAGCTTGAGCCCGGGACAGGGGGACGAGCAGTACTTC TRBJ2-7 TRBV5-4 . TRBD1
CASSQNIQGGGYTF TGTGCCAGCAGCCAAAACATCCAGGGGGGTGGCTACACCTTC TRBJ1-2 TRBV11-2 . TRBD1
CASSLAFGRNNEQFF TGCGCCAGCAGCTTGGCCTTTGGCAGAAACAATGAGCAGTTCTTC TRBJ2-1 TRBV5-1 few .
CASTPLSSYNEQFF TGTGCCAGCACCCCCTTGAGCTCCTACAATGAGCAGTTCTTC TRBJ2-1 TRBV6-5 . .
CASSTGTGGPLNQPQHF TGTGCCAGTAGTACCGGGACAGGGGGCCCCCTCAATCAGCCCCAGCATTTT TRBJ1-5 TRBV19 once TRBD1
CASSELGGSDEQYF TGTGCCAGCAGTGAATTAGGGGGAAGTGACGAGCAGTACTTC TRBJ2-7 TRBV2 . .
CASSPGTLHTDTQYF TGTGCCAGCTCACCCGGGACTCTGCACACAGATACGCAGTATTTT TRBJ2-3 TRBV18 . .
CATSGGARTDTQYF TGTGCCACCAGTGGCGGGGCTCGCACAGATACGCAGTATTTT TRBJ2-3 TRBV24-1 . .
CASSQGTGGSPLHF TGTGCCAGCAGCCAAGGGACAGGGGGTTCACCCCTCCACTTT TRBJ1-6 TRBV3-1/TRBV3-2 . TRBD1
CASPCQGRTNEKLFF TGCGCCAGCCCCTGCCAGGGTCGAACTAATGAAAAACTGTTTTTT TRBJ1-4 TRBV5-1 . .
CASSQKQGYTEAFF TGTGCCAGCAGCCAGAAACAGGGGTACACTGAAGCTTTCTTT TRBJ1-1 TRBV7-2 . TRBD1
CASSQPGGQGETQYF TGTGCCAGCAGCCAACCTGGTGGACAGGGGGAGACCCAGTACTTC TRBJ2-5 TRBV3-1/TRBV3-2 . TRBD1
CAWSVAGEGSSYNEQFF TGTGCCTGGAGTGTTGCGGGAGAGGGAAGCTCCTACAATGAGCAGTTCTTC TRBJ2-1 TRBV30 . TRBD2
CASRIGTGPYEQYF TGTGCCAGCAGGATCGGGACAGGGCCGTACGAGCAGTACTTC TRBJ2-7 TRBV7-8 . TRBD1
CASSLGFAGGSRDTQYF TGCGCCAGCAGCTTGGGTTTCGCGGGGGGTAGCCGCGATACGCAGTATTTT TRBJ2-3 TRBV5-1 once TRBD2
CASLPGDREGIGGKLFF TGTGCCAGTCTTCCAGGGGACAGGGAAGGGATTGGAGGAAAACTGTTTTTT TRBJ1-4 TRBV19 . TRBD1
CASSRETGAYEQYF TGTGCCAGCAGCCGGGAAACAGGGGCCTACGAGCAGTACTTC TRBJ2-7 TRBV11-2 . TRBD1
CASSIQGRNEKLFF TGTGCCAGCAGTATACAGGGGAGGAATGAAAAACTGTTTTTT TRBJ1-4 TRBV2 . TRBD1
CASSVAEAGETGELFF TGTGCCAGCAGCGTAGCTGAAGCGGGAGAGACCGGGGAGCTGTTTTTT TRBJ2-2 TRBV9 . TRBD2
CASSSRTSDTGELFF TGTGCCAGCAGCTCTAGGACTAGCGACACCGGGGAGCTGTTTTTT TRBJ2-2 TRBV11-3 . TRBD2
CAWSPSGVSTDTQYF TGTGCCTGGTCCCCTAGCGGGGTTAGCACAGATACGCAGTATTTT TRBJ2-3 TRBV30 . TRBD2
CASSLWTTQSLDTQYF TGTGCCAGCAGCCTTTGGACTACTCAGAGCTTGGATACGCAGTATTTT TRBJ2-3 TRBV3-1/TRBV3-2 . .
CASSPSGSGANVLTF TGTGCCAGCAGCCCTAGCGGATCTGGGGCCAACGTCCTGACTTTC TRBJ2-6 TRBV27 . TRBD2
CASSLTASGRYQETQYF TGTGCCAGCAGTTTAACGGCTAGCGGGAGGTACCAAGAGACCCAGTACTTC TRBJ2-5 TRBV27 . TRBD2
CASSQAGGAYEQYF TGTGCCAGCAGCCAAGCGGGAGGGGCTTACGAGCAGTACTTC TRBJ2-7 TRBV7-9 . TRBD2
CASSLTTGLNEQFF TGCGCCAGCAGCTTGACGACGGGTCTCAATGAGCAGTTCTTC TRBJ2-1 TRBV5-1 . .
CASSQDTRGISNQPQHF TGCGCCAGCAGCCAAGACACCCGGGGGATTAGCAATCAGCCCCAGCATTTT TRBJ1-5 TRBV4-1 . .
CASSEGGEEFPYEQYF TGTGCCAGCAGTGAGGGGGGGGAGGAGTTCCCCTACGAGCAGTACTTC TRBJ2-7 TRBV2 . TRBD2
CASSSGITGDLNSPLHF TGTGCCAGCAGCTCCGGTATTACAGGGGACCTTAATTCACCCCTCCACTTT TRBJ1-6 TRBV7-9 . TRBD1
CASSAGTIRANEQYF TGTGCCAGCAGCGCGGGGACGATAAGGGCCAACGAGCAGTACTTC TRBJ2-7 TRBV11-3 . .